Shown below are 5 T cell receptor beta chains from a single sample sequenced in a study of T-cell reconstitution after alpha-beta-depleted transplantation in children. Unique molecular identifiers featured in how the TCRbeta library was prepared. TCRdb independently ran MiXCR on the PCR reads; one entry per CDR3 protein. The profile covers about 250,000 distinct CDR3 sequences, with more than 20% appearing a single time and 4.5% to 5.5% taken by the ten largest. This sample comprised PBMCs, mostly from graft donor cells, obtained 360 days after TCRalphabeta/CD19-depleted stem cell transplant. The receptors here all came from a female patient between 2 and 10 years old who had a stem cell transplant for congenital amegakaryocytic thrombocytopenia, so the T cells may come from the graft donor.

The CDR3 sequence: CASSWSSSSYNEQFF. The CDR3 DNA sequence: TGTGCCAGCAGCTGGAGCTCCAGCTCCTACAATGAGCAGTTCTTC. The chain couples TRBV7-2 to TRBJ2-1, with no clear D. CDR3 length equals 15 residues. CDR1 is SGHTA, CDR2 FQGNSA, per germline. Trimming pared 4 bases from V and 0 bases from J, leaving 10 bases between.

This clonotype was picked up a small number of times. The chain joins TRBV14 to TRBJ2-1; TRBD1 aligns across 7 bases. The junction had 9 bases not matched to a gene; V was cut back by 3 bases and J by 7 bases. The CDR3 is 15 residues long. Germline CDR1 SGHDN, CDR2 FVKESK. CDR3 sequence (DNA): TGTGCCAGCAGCCAGGGGTGGGACAGCCGTAATGAGCAGTTCTTC. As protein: CASSQGWDSRNEQFF.

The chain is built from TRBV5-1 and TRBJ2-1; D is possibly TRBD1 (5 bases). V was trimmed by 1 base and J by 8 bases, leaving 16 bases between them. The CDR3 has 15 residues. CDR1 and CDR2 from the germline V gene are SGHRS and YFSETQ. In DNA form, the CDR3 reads TGCGCCAGCAGCTTGTCCCAGACCACCAGGGATGAGCAGTTCTTC. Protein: CASSLSQTTRDEQFF.

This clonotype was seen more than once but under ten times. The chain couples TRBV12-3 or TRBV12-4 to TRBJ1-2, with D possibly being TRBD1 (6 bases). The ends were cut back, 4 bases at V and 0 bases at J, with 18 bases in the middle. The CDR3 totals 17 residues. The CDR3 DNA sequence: TGTGCCAGCAGTTCATGGGACACCCAATTAGCTAACTATGGCTACACCTTC. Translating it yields CASSSWDTQLANYGYTF.

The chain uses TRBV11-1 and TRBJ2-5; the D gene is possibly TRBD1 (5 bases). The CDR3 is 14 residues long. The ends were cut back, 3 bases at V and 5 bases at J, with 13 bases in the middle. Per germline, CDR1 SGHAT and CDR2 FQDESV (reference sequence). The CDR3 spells CASSFSGHSETQYF. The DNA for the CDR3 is TGTGCCAGCAGCTTTTCCGGACACTCGGAGACCCAGTACTTC.